This T cell receptor (beta chain) was obtained from a study of read filtering for tumor transcriptome and immune sequencing. V dropped 1 base and J dropped 5 bases, with 15 bases sitting between them. There are 15 residues in the CDR3. The V gene's germline CDR1 is SGHNT and CDR2 YYREEE (reference sequence). This library used roughly 400 ng RNA and molecular barcoded adaptors spanning alpha/delta and beta/gamma chains. TCRdb called the reads again in MiXCR, with one record for every CDR3 protein. The sample holds approximately 140,000 distinct CDR3 sequences, around 14% seen once. Sequencing was performed on a population of CD138-negative cells sorted from bone marrow. The TCR originated in a donor aged 40 or older with multiple myeloma. The genes are TRBV5-4 and TRBJ2-5; TRBD2 might be the D (6 bases). CDR3 residues: CASSLLPTGEETQYF. DNA of the CDR3: TGTGCCAGCAGCTTGCTACCAACGGGGGAGGAGACCCAGTACTTC.